The 22 T cell receptor beta chains below were found in one sample sequenced in a study of molecular identifiers for immune sequencing clone quantification listed by TCRdb under 2018. Receptors were amplified or captured by PCR. This sample was sequenced with an Illumina HiSeq 4000. Through fastp at Q25 and MiXCR, TCRdb rebuilt clones from the public reads, retaining in-frame beta chains. Rows are combined by CDR3 protein, so each entry shows the most common genes and DNA. The sample includes about 640,000 distinct CDR3 sequences, with about 20% observed a single time. The ten top clones hold 0.85% to 0.9% of the sample. Sequenced sample: naive CD8+ T cells from blood, with Jurkat cell RNA spiked in. The cell subset or site label corresponds to: FACS-sorted CD8+CD4-CCR7+CD45RA+ naive T cells. The origin of the receptors is a human donor in good health. Some libraries in this study had Jurkat cell RNA spiked in.

This clonotype was counted only a few times. V and J are TRBV11-2 and TRBJ2-7; 7 nucleotides align to TRBD1. V was clipped by 2 bases and J by 7 bases; unmatched bases: 5. Per germline, CDR1 SGHAT and CDR2 FQNNGV. The CDR3 length is 13 residues. This CDR3 reads CASSLQGVGEQYF. The CDR3 DNA follows: TGTGCCAGCAGCTTACAGGGGGTAGGGGAGCAGTACTTC.

This clonotype was observed at least ten times. The chain links TRBV27 to TRBJ2-5; D may be TRBD1 (6 bases). The germline gives CDR1 MNHEY, CDR2 SMNVEV (reference sequence). Between the trimmed V and J ends, which lost 5 bases and 1 base, there was a span of 14 bases. CDR3 length equals 15 residues. CDR3 nucleotides: TGTGCCAGCAGTACAAGACAGGCCTTCCAAGAGACCCAGTACTTC. Protein: CASSTRQAFQETQYF.

This clonotype showed up many times. The chain employs TRBV5-6 and TRBJ1-1; the D gene is possibly TRBD1 (5 bases). Germline values: CDR1 SGHDT, CDR2 YYEEEE. Trimming left V 5 bases short and J 4 bases short, with 9 bases between. This CDR3 comprises 12 residues. The chain's CDR3 is CASSAGTTEAFF. The CDR3 DNA reads as TGTGCCAGCAGTGCGGGGACCACTGAAGCTTTCTTT.

This clonotype was counted many times. The rearrangement uses TRBV7-9 and TRBJ2-7, with D hard to call. V lost 5 bases and J lost 3, with 14 bases in between. This CDR3 has 14 residues. The germline V gene has CDR1 SEHNR and CDR2 FQNEAQ (reference sequence). The CDR3 coding sequence is TGTGCCAGCAGCCAAACCGTGGTAAGCTACGAGCAGTACTTC. It is translated as CASSQTVVSYEQYF.

This clonotype was picked up a small number of times. The rearrangement uses TRBV11-3 and TRBJ2-1; D gene uncertain. The CDR3 is 14 residues long. Trimming left V 0 bases short and J 5 bases short, with 8 bases between. Germline CDR1 SGHNT, CDR2 YENEEA. CDR3: CASSLEATDNEQFF. The CDR3 DNA sequence: TGTGCCAGCAGCTTAGAAGCCACTGACAATGAGCAGTTCTTC.

The sample holds many counts of this clonotype. The V gene is TRBV20-1, the J gene TRBJ2-7; 7 bases fit TRBD2. J was trimmed by 4 bases and V by 5 bases; bases with no gene match: 2. The CDR3 has 11 residues. Looked up from germline, CDR1 is DFQATT and CDR2 is SNEGSKA (reference sequence). The CDR3: CSALLAYEQYF. CDR3 sequence (DNA): TGCAGTGCTTTACTAGCGTACGAGCAGTACTTC.

This clonotype was counted at least ten times. V is TRBV27 and J is TRBJ2-3; D gene unclear. The CDR3 is 13 amino acids. From germline, CDR1 is MNHEY and CDR2 SMNVEV (reference sequence). Trimming cost V 5 bases and J 0 bases, with 6 bases left between them. The CDR3 here is CASSVPSTDTQYF. The DNA for the CDR3 is TGTGCCAGCAGTGTCCCTAGCACAGATACGCAGTATTTT.

This clonotype was seen many times. V and J are TRBV5-1 and TRBJ2-7; a possible D gene is TRBD2 (6 bases). Germline CDR1 is SGHRS and CDR2 is YFSETQ. V gave up 3 bases and J gave up 5 bases, with 9 bases separating them. The CDR3 runs to 12 residues. This CDR3 reads CASSWGTDEQYF. Here the CDR3 DNA reads TGCGCCAGCAGCTGGGGGACTGACGAGCAGTACTTC.

This clonotype showed up just a few times. The chain recombines TRBV19 with TRBJ2-1; 12 nucleotides align to TRBD2. Germline lookup yields CDR1 LNHDA and CDR2 SQIVND (reference sequence). This CDR3 contains 16 residues. The ends lost 4 bases at V and 8 bases at J; junction bases unmatched: 9. The CDR3, as DNA: TGTGCCAGTAGTACCGTACTAGCGGGGGGTTTAGATGAGCAGTTCTTC. Protein product: CASSTVLAGGLDEQFF.

This clonotype was seen at least ten times. The genes are TRBV5-6 and TRBJ2-3; 9 nucleotides line up with TRBD1. The CDR3 loop spans 15 amino acids. The V segment lost 4 bases and the J segment 4 bases; nucleotides outside the gene matches: 7. Looked up from germline, CDR1 is SGHDT and CDR2 is YYEEEE. CDR3 DNA: TGTGCCAGCAGCCCCGGGACAGGGTCTTCAGATACGCAGTATTTT. Protein sequence: CASSPGTGSSDTQYF.

The genes are TRBV30 and TRBJ2-2, with D hard to call. Trimming took off 3 bases at V and 5 bases at J, with 7 bases between the two ends. This CDR3 is 12 amino acids long. Germline V CDR1 and CDR2: GTSNPN, SVGIG (reference sequence). CDR3 loop: CAWRWGTGELFF. The CDR3 nucleotides are TGTGCCTGGAGGTGGGGAACCGGGGAGCTGTTTTTT.

The chain links TRBV6-4 to TRBJ1-1, with D hard to call. Germline CDR1 reads MRHNA; CDR2 reads SNTAGT. The CDR3 is 15 amino acids. Trimming shortened V by 2 bases and J by 9 bases, and 19 bases separated the two germline ends. The CDR3 sequence is CASSDTNSSRAKAFF. DNA of the CDR3: TGTGCCAGCAGTGACACAAATTCTTCCCGCGCTAAAGCTTTCTTT.

The chain recombines TRBV20-1 with TRBJ2-1, with a possible D match to TRBD2 (5 bases). The V and J ends lost 4 bases and 7 bases respectively, with 14 bases between them. Germline V gene data show CDR1 as DFQATT and CDR2 as SNEGSKA (reference sequence). This CDR3 comprises 13 residues. The CDR3 protein is CSATASWENEQFF. CDR3 DNA sequence: TGCAGTGCTACGGCTAGTTGGGAGAATGAGCAGTTCTTC.

This clonotype occurred many times. The chain employs TRBV10-3 and TRBJ2-7, with D possibly matching TRBD2 (5 bases). From germline, CDR1 is ENHRY and CDR2 SYGVKD. V was trimmed by 9 bases and J by 2 bases, leaving 14 bases between them. The length of the CDR3 is 13 residues. The CDR3 reads CAILSDQTYEQYF. CDR3 in DNA: TGTGCCATACTTAGCGACCAGACCTACGAGCAGTACTTC.

This clonotype was found many times. The chain combines TRBV5-6 with TRBJ1-1; tentative D call: TRBD1 (6 bases). Between the trimmed V and J ends, which lost 4 bases and 0 bases, there was a span of 13 bases. Germline-derived CDR1 and CDR2 are SGHDT and YYEEEE. This CDR3 spans 15 amino acids. Here the CDR3 reads CASSVGQRLNTEAFF. DNA of the CDR3: TGTGCCAGCAGCGTAGGACAGAGGTTGAACACTGAAGCTTTCTTT.

This clonotype was seen ten or more times. V and J are TRBV5-4 and TRBJ1-5, with TRBD1 identical over 9 bases. The CDR3 is made up of 14 amino acids. V shed 4 bases, J shed 6 bases, and the junction held 5 bases outside the gene matches. From germline, CDR1 is SGHNT and CDR2 YYREEE (reference sequence). The DNA for the CDR3 is TGTGCCAGCAGCGCGGGGACAGGGAGTCAGCCCCAGCATTTT. Its translation is CASSAGTGSQPQHF.

This clonotype was observed a few times. In DNA, the CDR3 is TGTGCCAGCAGTCATGATAGCGGGAGCCGGGAGACCCAGTACTTC. It codes for CASSHDSGSRETQYF. The chain is built from TRBV28 and TRBJ2-5, with 9 bases aligning to TRBD2. Trimming cost V 5 bases and J 5 bases; bases outside gene matches: 9. The CDR3 has 15 residues. Germline V gene sequence: CDR1 MDHEN, CDR2 SYDVKM.

This clonotype was counted a few times. The junction shows a germline mismatch at one end, possibly a read error. V gene TRBV5-3 combines with J gene TRBJ2-7; the D gene is possibly TRBD2 (6 bases). TRBV5-3 is noted as an ORF with a role that remains uncertain. The CDR3 is 14 amino acids. This chain's CDR3 is CASSFRTNNYEQYF. CDR3 DNA sequence: TGTGCCAGCAGCTTTAGGACTAACAACTACGAGCAGTACTTC.

The rearrangement joins TRBV11-2 to TRBJ2-1; 11 nucleotides line up with TRBD2. This CDR3 is 21 amino acids long. Germline CDR1 reads SGHAT; CDR2 reads FQNNGV. J lost 0 bases, V lost 0 bases, and 13 bases had no gene match. The CDR3 protein is CASSLDFDVLAGGPSYNEQFF. CDR3 bases: TGTGCCAGCAGCTTAGATTTTGACGTTCTAGCGGGGGGCCCCTCCTACAATGAGCAGTTCTTC.

In its sample, this clonotype was seen a few times. This sequence may be a read error, since a much larger clone differs from it by one base. Likely a read error: the CDR3 ends without its conserved phenylalanine or tryptophan. The CDR3 DNA reads TGTGCCAGTAGAGCCCGACAGGAAAAGAACACTGAAGCTTTCCTT. Translated: CASRARQEKNTEAFL. The chain uses TRBV19 and TRBJ1-1, with D maybe TRBD1 (6 bases). V lost 6 bases, J lost 1 base, and 15 bases lay in between. This CDR3 spans 15 amino acids. Germline V gene data show CDR1 as LNHDA and CDR2 as SQIVND (reference sequence).

This rearrangement joins TRBV7-9 to TRBJ2-7; 7 bases map to TRBD1. Trimming removed 3 bases from V and 5 bases from J; junction bases left unmatched: 13. The germline CDR1 and CDR2 sequences are SEHNR and FQNEAQ (reference sequence). The CDR3 is 16 residues long. CDR3 DNA: TGTGCCAGCAGCTTGCCCGCCGAGGGGGCGAGGAACGAGCAGTACTTC. It encodes CASSLPAEGARNEQYF.

This clonotype was recorded at least ten times. The chain couples TRBV15 to TRBJ2-6, with no clear D. Deletions cut 2 bases from V and 2 bases from J, with 7 bases between. This CDR3 has 15 amino acids. The germline V gene has CDR1 LNHNV and CDR2 YYDKDF (reference sequence). The CDR3 sequence: CATSRPETGANVLTF. The CDR3 coding sequence is TGTGCCACCAGCAGACCCGAAACTGGGGCCAACGTCCTGACTTTC. The whole variable domain, filled in from reference TRBV15 and TRBJ2-6, reads DAMVIQNPRYQVTQFGKPVTLSCSQTLNHNVMYWYQQKSSQAPKLLFHYYDKDFNNEADTPDNFQSRRPNTSFCFLDIRSPGLGDTAMYLCATSRPETGANVLTFGAGSRLTVL.